The 16 T cell receptor beta chains in this list originate from one sample, sequenced in a study of cytomegalovirus exposure and HLA in healthy donors. Primers: 60 Vbeta forward and 13 Jbeta reverse. The data were produced by immunoSEQ multiplex PCR, yet TCRdb's version contains in-frame clones alone and is incomplete. The sample lists fewer than 200,000 clones, 82% occurring once. Sequenced input: PBMCs. Receptor source: a male donor in good health and CMV-seronegative.

Only one count was recorded for this clone. V usage is TRBV5-5 and J usage is TRBJ2-2; 8 positions match TRBD1. The V and J ends lost 5 bases and 3 bases, in that order; junction bases with no gene match: 6. CDR3 length equals 15 residues. The germline CDR1 and CDR2 sequences are SGHKS and YYEKEE (reference sequence). CDR3: CASRLDRADTGELFF. The CDR3, as DNA: TGTGCCAGCAGGCTGGACAGGGCGGACACCGGGGAGCTGTTTTTT.

The chain couples TRBV9 to TRBJ1-5, with 10 bases matching TRBD1. The CDR3 covers 14 residues. CDR1 is SGDLS, CDR2 YYNGEE, per germline. V was clipped by 3 bases and J by 5 bases; unmatched bases: 2. The CDR3 sequence is CASSGQGAYQPQHF. CDR3 coding DNA: TGTGCCAGCAGCGGACAGGGGGCGTATCAGCCCCAGCATTTT. Combining the CDR3 with reference TRBV9 and TRBJ1-5 gives the whole variable domain DSGVTQTPKHLITATGQRVTLRCSPRSGDLSVYWYQQSLDQGLQFLIQYYNGEERAKGNILERFSAQQFPDLHSELNLSSLELGDSALYFCASSGQGAYQPQHFGDGTRLSIL.

The rearrangement links TRBV27 to TRBJ2-3, with 15 bases lining up with TRBD2. The CDR3 contains 16 residues. Germline loops: CDR1 MNHEY, CDR2 SMNVEV (reference sequence). Trimming at V came to 7 bases and at J to 7 bases, leaving 9 bases not matched to a gene. The CDR3 coding sequence is TGTGCCAGCACCCCAGGGACTAGCGGGGGGAGGTATACGCAGTATTTT. It yields the protein CASTPGTSGGRYTQYF.

For the CDR3, the DNA is TGTGCCAGCTCACCACTTCCGGGACAGGGTATTTCTCAGCCCCAGCATTTT. Translated, it gives CASSPLPGQGISQPQHF. This chain uses TRBV18 with TRBJ1-5; 9 bases map to TRBD1. CDR1 KGHSH and CDR2 LQKENI come from the germline V gene. The trim removed 1 base at V and 6 bases at J, leaving 10 bases unmatched. The CDR3 covers 17 residues.

This chain connects TRBV5-1 to TRBJ1-5; 8 bases line up with TRBD1. This CDR3 spans 15 amino acids. The germline gives CDR1 SGHRS, CDR2 YFSETQ. V gave up 4 bases and J gave up 4 bases; unmatched junction bases: 7. The CDR3 DNA follows: TGCGCCAGCAGCCGAGGACAGGGCTTGAATCAGCCCCAGCATTTT. Its translation is CASSRGQGLNQPQHF.

The gene calls are TRBV18 and TRBJ2-3, with a weak D call TRBD1 (6 bases). This CDR3 region has 17 residues. With 2 bases removed from V and 4 bases from J, the gap between germline ends came to 19 bases. The germline gives CDR1 KGHSH, CDR2 LQKENI. Here the CDR3 DNA reads TGTGCCAGCTCACCAAGTGAGGGGACAAGTGGTGCAGATACGCAGTATTTT. Amino acid sequence: CASSPSEGTSGADTQYF. Variable domain in full (rest from reference TRBV18 and TRBJ2-3): NAGVMQNPRHLVRRRGQEARLRCSPMKGHSHVYWYRQLPEEGLKFMVYLQKENIIDESGMPKERFSAEFPKEGPSILRIQQVVRGDSAAYFCASSPSEGTSGADTQYFGPGTRLTVL.

This chain connects TRBV6-5 to TRBJ1-4; 9 bases agree with TRBD1. The trim removed 6 bases at V and 5 bases at J, leaving 7 bases unmatched. The CDR3 is made up of 15 amino acids. Germline V gene lookup returns CDR1 MNHEY and CDR2 SVGAGI. In DNA, the CDR3 is TGTGCCAGCAGAAACCGGGGGACAGGGAATGAAAAACTGTTTTTT. It codes for CASRNRGTGNEKLFF.

The chain couples TRBV28 to TRBJ1-5; 7 bases map to TRBD1. Germline assignment: CDR1 MDHEN and CDR2 SYDVKM. The CDR3 totals 15 residues. The trim removed 3 bases at V and 1 base at J, leaving 3 bases unmatched. DNA for the CDR3: TGTGCCAGCAGTTTGCCAGGGGGGAGCAATCAGCCCCAGCATTTT. It specifies CASSLPGGSNQPQHF. Together with reference TRBV28 and TRBJ1-5, the CDR3 gives the full variable domain: DVKVTQSSRYLVKRTGEKVFLECVQDMDHENMFWYRQDPGLGLRLIYFSYDVKMKEKGDIPEGYSVSREKKERFSLILESASTNQTSMYLCASSLPGGSNQPQHFGDGTRLSIL.

The chain has TRBV28 and TRBJ2-7, with a weak D call TRBD1 (6 bases). Germline assignment: CDR1 MDHEN and CDR2 SYDVKM. Between the trimmed V and J ends, which lost 1 base and 7 bases, there was a span of 14 bases. This CDR3 has 14 amino acids. CDR3 sequence reads: CASSLLTGLGEQYF. In DNA, the CDR3 is TGTGCCAGCAGTTTATTAACAGGGCTGGGGGAGCAGTACTTC.

In this sample, this clone turned up a few times. The J gene is TRBJ1-2, the V gene TRBV6-5; 7 bases are shared with TRBD1. The CDR3 is 14 amino acids. The ends lost 0 bases at V and 2 bases at J; junction bases unmatched: 0. Germline V CDR1 and CDR2: MNHEY, SVGAGI. The CDR3 loop reads CASSYSGQNYGYTF. In DNA, the CDR3 is TGTGCCAGCAGTTACTCGGGACAGAACTATGGCTACACCTTC.

This chain links TRBV2 with TRBJ2-4; 7 bases line up with TRBD1. Per the germline V gene, CDR1 is SNHLY and CDR2 is FYNNEI. The length of the CDR3 is 15 residues. The junction had 13 bases not matched to a gene; V was cut back by 7 bases and J by 7 bases. DNA for the CDR3: TGTGCCAGCACCAACGACAGGGATGGTAGGAACATTCAGTACTTC. It specifies CASTNDRDGRNIQYF.

The chain couples TRBV6-1 to TRBJ1-1; 8 nucleotides line up with TRBD1. J gave up 8 bases and V 7 bases, and 6 bases lay outside the gene matches. Germline CDR1 reads MNHNS; CDR2 reads SASEGT. The CDR3 has 12 residues. The CDR3 sequence: CASTRTGTEAFF. CDR3 coding DNA: TGTGCCAGCACGAGGACAGGGACCGAAGCTTTCTTT.

This chain uses TRBV25-1 with TRBJ2-3, with 11 nucleotides matching TRBD2. Germline-derived CDR1 and CDR2 are MGHDK and SYGVNS. Trimming removed 2 bases from V and 2 bases from J; junction bases left unmatched: 3. This CDR3 spans 16 amino acids. The DNA for the CDR3 is TGTGCCAGCAGTGAACTGACTAGCGGGATCACAGATACGCAGTATTTT. Amino acid sequence: CASSELTSGITDTQYF. Complete variable domain (other parts from reference TRBV25-1 and TRBJ2-3): EADIYQTPRYLVIGTGKKITLECSQTMGHDKMYWYQQDPGMELHLIHYSYGVNSTEKGDLSSESTVSRIRTEHFPLTLESARPSHTSQYLCASSELTSGITDTQYFGPGTRLTVL.

V usage is TRBV5-1 and J usage is TRBJ2-1; a possible D gene is TRBD1 (6 bases). CDR3 length: 16 residues. The V end was cut by 4 bases, the J end by 2 bases, with 16 bases between. Germline loops: CDR1 SGHRS, CDR2 YFSETQ. In nucleotides, the CDR3 is TGCGCCAGCAGCCCTGTAAGGGCAGGGGCCTACAATGAGCAGTTCTTC. Its translation is CASSPVRAGAYNEQFF.

This chain links TRBV28 with TRBJ1-4, with D possibly matching TRBD1 (5 bases). In germline, CDR1 is MDHEN, CDR2 SYDVKM. This CDR3 comprises 13 residues. The CDR3 nucleotides are TGTGGCGCGGGGTGGGGGATAGGGGAAAAACTGTTTTTT. It specifies CGAGWGIGEKLFF.

V is TRBV18 and J is TRBJ2-1, with D perhaps matching TRBD1 (5 bases). From germline, CDR1 is KGHSH and CDR2 LQKENI. This CDR3 region has 12 residues. The V gene lost 3 bases and the J gene lost 12 bases, with 12 bases spanning the gap. The CDR3 DNA is TGTGCCAGCTCACCGCTAGGTCAGGGGCAGTTCTTC. Translated: CASSPLGQGQFF.